This T cell receptor beta chain came from a study of control samples from healthy donors and cancer patients. Assay: immunoSEQ multiplex PCR; the TCRdb copy retains only in-frame clones and omits some. Here the sample spans approximately 150,000 clones, nearly 90% being singletons. After removal of 3 bases from V and 2 bases from J, the junction contained 1 base not matched to a gene. The CDR3 consists of 15 residues. Germline-derived CDR1 and CDR2 are SEHNR and FQNEAQ (reference sequence). Sequenced input: PBMCs. The receptor was isolated from a man aged 45-65 years with head and neck cancer. This sequence joins TRBV7-9 and TRBJ1-3; TRBD1 aligns across 10 bases. In nucleotides, the CDR3 is TGTGCCAGCAGCTTTGGGACAGGGGCTGGAAACACCATATATTTT. Protein: CASSFGTGAGNTIYF.